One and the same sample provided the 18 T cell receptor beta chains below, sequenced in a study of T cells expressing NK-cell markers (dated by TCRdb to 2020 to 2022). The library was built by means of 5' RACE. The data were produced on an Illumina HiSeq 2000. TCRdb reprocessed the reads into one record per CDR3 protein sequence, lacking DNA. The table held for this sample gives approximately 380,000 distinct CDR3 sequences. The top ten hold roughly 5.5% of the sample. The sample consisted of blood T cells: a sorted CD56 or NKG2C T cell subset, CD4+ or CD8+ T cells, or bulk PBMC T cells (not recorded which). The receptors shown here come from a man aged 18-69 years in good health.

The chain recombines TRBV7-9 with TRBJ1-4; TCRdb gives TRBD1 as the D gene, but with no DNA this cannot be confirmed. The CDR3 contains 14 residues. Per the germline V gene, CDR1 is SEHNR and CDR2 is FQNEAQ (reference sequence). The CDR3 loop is CASSVLGQNEKLFF.

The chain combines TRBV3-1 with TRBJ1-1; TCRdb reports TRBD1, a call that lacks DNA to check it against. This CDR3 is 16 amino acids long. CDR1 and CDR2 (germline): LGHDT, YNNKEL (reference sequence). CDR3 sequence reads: CASSRRGTRGRTEAFF.

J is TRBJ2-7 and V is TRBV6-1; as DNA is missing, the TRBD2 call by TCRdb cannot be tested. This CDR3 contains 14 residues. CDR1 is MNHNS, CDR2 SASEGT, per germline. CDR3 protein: CAIQRELGLHEQYF.

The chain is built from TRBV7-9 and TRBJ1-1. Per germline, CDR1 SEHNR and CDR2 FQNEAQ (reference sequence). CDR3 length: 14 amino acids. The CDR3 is CASSFFAENTEAFF.

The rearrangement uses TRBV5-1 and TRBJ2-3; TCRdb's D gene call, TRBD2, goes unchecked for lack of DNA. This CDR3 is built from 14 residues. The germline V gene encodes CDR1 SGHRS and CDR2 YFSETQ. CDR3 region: CATRKEGRTDTQYF.

The CDR3: CASSEVPFSYNSPLHF. The gene calls are TRBV6-1 and TRBJ1-6. Germline V CDR1 and CDR2: MNHNS, SASEGT. This CDR3 has 16 amino acids.

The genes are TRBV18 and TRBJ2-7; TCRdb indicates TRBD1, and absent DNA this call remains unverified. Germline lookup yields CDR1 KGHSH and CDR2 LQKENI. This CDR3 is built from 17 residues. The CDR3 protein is CASSPWDRGLDLHEQYF. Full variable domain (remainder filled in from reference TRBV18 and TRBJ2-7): NAGVMQNPRHLVRRRGQEARLRCSPMKGHSHVYWYRQLPEEGLKFMVYLQKENIIDESGMPKERFSAEFPKEGPSILRIQQVVRGDSAAYFCASSPWDRGLDLHEQYFGPGTRLTVT.

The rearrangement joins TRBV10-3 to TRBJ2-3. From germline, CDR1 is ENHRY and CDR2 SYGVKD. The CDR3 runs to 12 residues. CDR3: CAISGGTDTQYF.

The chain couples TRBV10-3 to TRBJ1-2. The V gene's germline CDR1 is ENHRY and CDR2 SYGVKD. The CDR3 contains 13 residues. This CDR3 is CAISESGGYGYTF.

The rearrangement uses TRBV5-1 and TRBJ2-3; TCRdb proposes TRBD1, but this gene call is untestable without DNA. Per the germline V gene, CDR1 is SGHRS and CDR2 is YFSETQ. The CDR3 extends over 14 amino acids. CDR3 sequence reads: CASGAGTSTDTQYF.

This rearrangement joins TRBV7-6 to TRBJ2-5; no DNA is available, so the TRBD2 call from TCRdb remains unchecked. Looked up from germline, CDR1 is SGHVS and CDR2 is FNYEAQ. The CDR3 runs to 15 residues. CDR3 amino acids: CASSSRVAGVETQYF.

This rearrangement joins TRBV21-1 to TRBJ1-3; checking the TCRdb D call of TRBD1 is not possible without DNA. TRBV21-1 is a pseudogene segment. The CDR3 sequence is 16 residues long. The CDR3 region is CASSKVDNLSGNTIYF.

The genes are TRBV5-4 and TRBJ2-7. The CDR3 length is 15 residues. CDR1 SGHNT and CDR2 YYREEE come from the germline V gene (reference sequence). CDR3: CASSRQDRGSYEQYF. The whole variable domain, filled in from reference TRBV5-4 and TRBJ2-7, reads ETGVTQSPTHLIKTRGQQVTLRCSSQSGHNTVSWYQQALGQGPQFIFQYYREEENGRGNFPPRFSGLQFPNYSSELNVNALELDDSALYLCASSRQDRGSYEQYFGPGTRLTVT.

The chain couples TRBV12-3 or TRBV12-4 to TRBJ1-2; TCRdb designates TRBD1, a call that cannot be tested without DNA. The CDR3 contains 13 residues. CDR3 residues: CASRPGQGNGYTF.

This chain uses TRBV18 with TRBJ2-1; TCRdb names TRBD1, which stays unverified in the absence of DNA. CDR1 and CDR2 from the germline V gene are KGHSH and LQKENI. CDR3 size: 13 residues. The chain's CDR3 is CASSKTGGNEQFF.

CDR3 residues: CASSSSSRVWEQYF. This chain uses TRBV18 with TRBJ2-7; TCRdb reports TRBD1, a call that lacks DNA to check it against. The CDR3 covers 14 residues. Per the germline V gene, CDR1 is KGHSH and CDR2 is LQKENI.

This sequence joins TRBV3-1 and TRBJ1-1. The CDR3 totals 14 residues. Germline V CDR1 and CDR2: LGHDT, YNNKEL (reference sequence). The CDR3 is CASSQDPRNTEAFF. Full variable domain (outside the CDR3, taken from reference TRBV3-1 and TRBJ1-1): DTAVSQTPKYLVTQMGNDKSIKCEQNLGHDTMYWYKQDSKKFLKIMFSYNNKELIINETVPNRFSPKSPDKAHLNLHINSLELGDSAVYFCASSQDPRNTEAFFGQGTRLTVV.

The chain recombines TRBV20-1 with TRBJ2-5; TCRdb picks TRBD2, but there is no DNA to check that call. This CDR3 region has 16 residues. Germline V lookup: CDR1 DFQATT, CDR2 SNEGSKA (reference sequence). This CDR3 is CSARDLGLAGRETQYF.